Listed below are T cell receptor beta chains from one sample, sequenced in a study of CD8 T cells in ankylosing spondylitis. TCRdb used MiXCR to reprocess the 5' RACE reads, holding one entry per CDR3 protein. Here the sample spans some 200,000 distinct CDR3 sequences, 7% to 8% being singletons. The sample was blood, either unsorted or a sorted T cell fraction (not recorded which). Receptors were obtained from a male donor with ankylosing spondylitis. CDR3s include the opening cysteine and the closing phenylalanine or tryptophan. A D gene is named only where the DNA matches it firmly. A clone size is listed for some rows: how often the clone was seen (once, few, many), or a class if it is expanded.

d_call,j_call,v_call,clone_size,cdr3_aa,cdr3_nt
.,TRBJ1-1,TRBV7-9,many,CASSLVGAVTEAFF,TGTGCCAGCAGCTTAGTGGGGGCTGTCACTGAAGCTTTCTTT
TRBD1,TRBJ2-5,TRBV4-3,.,CASSPGQGRETQYF,TGCGCCAGCAGCCCGGGACAGGGACGAGAGACCCAGTACTTC
TRBD2,TRBJ2-7,TRBV9,many,CASSPTGTSGYEQYF,TGTGCCAGCAGCCCTACCGGGACTAGCGGTTACGAGCAGTACTTC
.,TRBJ2-7,TRBV5-5,few,CASSFWLGPYEQYF,TGTGCCAGCAGCTTTTGGCTAGGGCCATACGAGCAGTACTTC
TRBD2,TRBJ2-1,TRBV5-6,.,CASSLAASGRNEQFF,TGTGCCAGCAGCTTGGCCGCTAGCGGGAGAAATGAGCAGTTCTTC
TRBD1,TRBJ1-6,TRBV6-1,many,CASKLNSGTDNSPLHF,TGTGCCAGCAAACTTAACTCCGGGACAGATAATTCACCCCTCCACTTT
.,TRBJ2-7,TRBV19,.,CASSITLGYEQYF,TGTGCCAGTAGCATAACCCTCGGCTACGAGCAGTACTTC
TRBD1,TRBJ2-7,TRBV5-5,few,CASSFWDRGAVEQYF,TGTGCCAGCAGCTTTTGGGACAGGGGGGCTGTCGAGCAGTACTTC
TRBD1,TRBJ1-1,TRBV6-5,few,CASSYSKGARGEAFF,TGTGCCAGCAGTTACTCGAAGGGGGCGAGGGGCGAAGCTTTCTTT
.,TRBJ2-7,TRBV5-1,many,CASSLVGGPAYEQYF,TGCGCCAGCAGCTTGGTGGGGGGTCCAGCCTACGAGCAGTACTTC
.,TRBJ2-7,TRBV20-1,.,CSASLQGLRYEQYF,TGCAGTGCTAGCCTGCAGGGCCTGAGATACGAGCAGTACTTC
TRBD1,TRBJ2-6,TRBV20-1,many,CSGDSRRSGANVLTF,TGCAGTGGGGACAGCAGAAGGTCTGGGGCCAACGTCCTGACTTTC
TRBD2,TRBJ2-1,TRBV29-1,many,CSANDVTSGYYNEQFF,TGCAGCGCGAATGACGTAACTAGCGGGTACTACAATGAGCAGTTCTTC
.,TRBJ2-6,TRBV12-3/TRBV12-4,many,CASSLKAVFSGANVLTF,TGTGCCAGCAGTTTGAAGGCGGTCTTCTCTGGGGCCAACGTCCTGACTTTC
TRBD2,TRBJ2-1,TRBV6-2/TRBV6-3,few,CASSDPILAGGGPEQFF,TGTGCCAGCAGTGACCCCATCCTAGCGGGAGGCGGCCCCGAGCAGTTCTTC
.,TRBJ2-7,TRBV7-8,.,CASSGEGLKLYEQYF,TGTGCCAGCAGCGGGGAAGGCCTTAAGCTCTACGAGCAGTACTTC
.,TRBJ2-7,TRBV11-1,few,CASSQASAEQYF,TGTGCCAGCAGCCAAGCTAGCGCCGAGCAGTACTTC
.,TRBJ2-2,TRBV12-3/TRBV12-4,many,CASSLRVNTGELFF,TGTGCCAGCAGTTTGAGGGTGAACACCGGGGAGCTGTTTTTT
.,TRBJ1-1,TRBV4-3,many,CASSPYGTSSTEAFF,TGCGCCAGCAGCCCTTACGGGACATCCAGCACTGAAGCTTTCTTT
TRBD1,TRBJ1-1,TRBV6-2/TRBV6-3,.,CASRYRDRGVLNTEAFF,TGTGCCAGCAGATACCGGGACAGGGGGGTTTTGAACACTGAAGCTTTCTTT
.,TRBJ1-5,TRBV7-9,many,CASSGNRGAQHF,TGTGCCAGCAGCGGCAACCGGGGGGCTCAGCATTTT
.,TRBJ2-7,TRBV27,many,CASIGGLNEQYF,TGTGCCAGCATTGGGGGGCTGAACGAGCAGTACTTC
.,TRBJ2-5,TRBV12-3/TRBV12-4,many,CASSQGGRETQYF,TGTGCCAGCAGCCAAGGTGGCCGGGAGACCCAGTACTTC
.,TRBJ2-7,TRBV3-1,many,CASSQGRGAYEQYF,TGTGCCAGCAGCCAAGGCAGGGGGGCCTACGAGCAGTACTTC
.,TRBJ1-1,TRBV12-3/TRBV12-4,many,CASSLNRKVTEAFF,TGTGCCAGCAGTTTAAACCGAAAAGTGACTGAAGCTTTCTTT
TRBD2,TRBJ2-1,TRBV7-6,many,CASSQRTASGYNEQFF,TGTGCCAGCAGCCAAAGGACGGCTAGCGGGTACAATGAGCAGTTCTTC
.,TRBJ2-7,TRBV4-1,many,CASSPPHGEQYF,TGCGCCAGCAGCCCCCCTCACGGCGAGCAGTACTTC
.,TRBJ2-5,TRBV4-1,many,CASSQDLTPLGQETQYF,TGCGCCAGCAGCCAAGACCTGACTCCCCTTGGGCAAGAGACCCAGTACTTC
TRBD1,TRBJ2-7,TRBV27,many,CASSLLAGGYEQYF,TGTGCCAGCAGTCTACTGGCAGGGGGCTACGAGCAGTACTTC
.,TRBJ2-7,TRBV20-1,many,CSAREGAGHAYEQYF,TGCAGTGCTAGAGAGGGAGCGGGACATGCCTACGAGCAGTACTTC
.,TRBJ2-5,TRBV7-9,many,CASSLPELYQETQYF,TGTGCCAGCAGCTTACCCGAATTGTACCAAGAGACCCAGTACTTC
.,TRBJ2-1,TRBV5-6,few,CASRGFGEAYNEQFF,TGTGCCAGCAGGGGGTTCGGGGAGGCCTACAATGAGCAGTTCTTC
.,TRBJ2-5,TRBV6-5,many,CASSYIGEETQYF,TGTGCCAGCAGTTATATAGGGGAAGAGACCCAGTACTTC
.,TRBJ1-6,TRBV3-1,many,CASSQGMGRSPLHF,TGTGCCAGCAGCCAAGGCATGGGGCGTTCACCCCTCCACTTT
.,TRBJ1-2,TRBV4-2,few,CASQDVANYGYTF,TGTGCCAGCCAAGATGTAGCTAACTATGGCTACACCTTC
.,TRBJ2-7,TRBV4-3,many,CASSPAYGIIYEQYF,TGCGCCAGCAGCCCCGCTTACGGGATAATCTACGAGCAGTACTTC
.,TRBJ2-1,TRBV29-1,.,CSVVGLGSYNEQFF,TGCAGCGTGGTGGGTCTCGGCTCCTACAATGAGCAGTTCTTC
.,TRBJ2-3,TRBV27,many,CASSFSADTQYF,TGTGCCAGCAGCTTCTCGGCAGATACGCAGTATTTT
.,TRBJ2-7,TRBV4-3,many,CASSQERGVWDNSLNEQYF,TGCGCCAGCAGCCAAGAAAGGGGTGTATGGGACAACTCCCTGAACGAGCAGTACTTC
TRBD1,TRBJ1-5,TRBV20-1,many,CSARDVTGPFSNQPQHF,TGCAGTGCTAGAGATGTGACAGGGCCCTTTAGCAATCAGCCCCAGCATTTT
.,TRBJ1-1,TRBV27,.,CASSQTKNTEAFF,TGTGCCAGCAGCCAGACAAAGAACACTGAAGCTTTCTTT
.,TRBJ1-5,TRBV12-3/TRBV12-4,many,CASSHRRNQPQHF,TGTGCCAGCAGCCATCGGAGAAATCAGCCCCAGCATTTT
.,TRBJ2-1,TRBV7-6,.,CATSPGVAFNEQFF,TGTGCTACGTCGCCGGGAGTGGCCTTCAATGAGCAGTTCTTC
TRBD2,TRBJ2-2,TRBV6-2/TRBV6-3,many,CASSFLAGGRTGELFF,TGTGCCAGCAGCTTCCTAGCGGGAGGTCGGACCGGGGAGCTGTTTTTT
.,TRBJ1-1,TRBV5-5,.,CASSLATALNTEAFF,TGTGCCAGCAGCTTGGCGACAGCCTTGAACACTGAAGCTTTCTTT
.,TRBJ1-5,TRBV6-1,many,CASSQGNSFNQPQHF,TGTGCCAGCAGCCAAGGAAACAGTTTCAATCAGCCCCAGCATTTT
.,TRBJ2-3,TRBV29-1,many,CSVEGMDTQYF,TGCAGCGTTGAAGGCATGGATACGCAGTATTTT
TRBD1,TRBJ1-1,TRBV4-3,many,CASSQGTGKNTEAFF,TGCGCCAGCAGCCAAGGGACAGGGAAGAACACTGAAGCTTTCTTT
TRBD1,TRBJ2-6,TRBV4-3,many,CASSQWETGTVSSGANVLTF,TGCGCCAGCAGCCAATGGGAGACAGGGACCGTAAGCTCTGGGGCCAACGTCCTGACTTTC